The rows below give T cell receptor beta chains drawn from one sample of a study of T cell responses to AZD1222 COVID-19 vaccine. Clones were sequenced by immunoSEQ multiplex PCR, and TCRdb holds only the in-frame ones, with some missing. The sample lists fewer than 150,000 clones; 93% were seen once. The sequencing used peripheral blood, collected on day 0 of AZD1222 vaccination. These TCRs come from an adult in good health. Both conserved end residues are part of each CDR3. D genes are given only for firm matches. Part of the rows lack a size; the others show once, few, many or a class for expanded clones.

>TRBJ1-1|-|-|TRBV6-6
CASSARVFTEAFF
TGTGCCAGCAGTGCCAGGGTTTTCACTGAAGCTTTCTTT
>TRBJ1-1|-|TRBD1|TRBV18
CASSPPVTGGWGTEAFF
TGTGCCAGCTCACCACCGGTCACAGGGGGTTGGGGGACTGAAGCTTTCTTT
>TRBJ1-1|-|TRBD1|TRBV9
CASSVEGRGATEAFF
TGTGCCAGCAGCGTAGAGGGCAGGGGGGCCACTGAAGCTTTCTTT
>TRBJ2-7|-|-|TRBV12-3/TRBV12-4
CASTLDWGLEQYF
TGTGCCAGCACTCTGGACTGGGGCCTCGAGCAGTACTTC
>TRBJ2-1|-|-|TRBV5-4
CASSEGGGAYNEQFF
TGTGCCAGCAGTGAGGGAGGGGGGGCGTACAATGAGCAGTTCTTC
>TRBJ1-1|-|-|TRBV11-2
CASSLRGQQNTEAFF
TGTGCCAGCAGCTTACGCGGACAGCAGAACACTGAAGCTTTCTTT
>TRBJ2-5|-|TRBD2|TRBV4-2
CASSQGTSGPEETQYF
TGTGCCAGCAGCCAAGGGACTAGCGGGCCAGAGGAGACCCAGTACTTC
>TRBJ2-7|-|TRBD2|TRBV2
CASSGLAGHSYEQYF
TGTGCCAGCAGTGGACTAGCGGGACACTCCTACGAGCAGTACTTC
>TRBJ1-2|-|TRBD1|TRBV27
CASGTALSGTYGYTF
TGTGCCAGCGGGACAGCCCTATCGGGGACCTATGGCTACACCTTC
>TRBJ1-6|-|TRBD1|TRBV9
CASNTGENNSPLHF
TGTGCCAGCAATACAGGGGAAAATAATTCACCCCTCCACTTT
>TRBJ2-5|-|TRBD2|TRBV28
CASSSSGGPAQETQYF
TGTGCCAGCAGCTCCAGCGGGGGTCCCGCTCAGGAGACCCAGTACTTC
>TRBJ2-5|-|-|TRBV5-1
CASTLTGEETQYF
TGCGCCAGCACCTTGACGGGGGAGGAGACCCAGTACTTC
>TRBJ1-5|-|-|TRBV2
CASSEAGTRYSNQPQHF
TGTGCCAGCAGTGAAGCGGGGACAAGATATAGCAATCAGCCCCAGCATTTT
>TRBJ1-1|-|TRBD1|TRBV30
CAWSDGQAAFF
TGTGCCTGGAGTGACGGACAGGCGGCTTTCTTT
>TRBJ2-3|few|TRBD1|TRBV24-1
CATSAASGTGYTDTQYF
TGTGCCACCAGTGCCGCATCCGGGACAGGGTACACAGATACGCAGTATTTT
>TRBJ1-1|-|-|TRBV7-9
CASSLNPGNTEAFF
TGTGCCAGCAGCTTAAACCCGGGGAACACTGAAGCTTTCTTT
>TRBJ1-1|-|TRBD1|TRBV27
CASSLTGVQNTEAFF
TGTGCCAGCAGTCTGACAGGGGTTCAGAACACTGAAGCTTTCTTT
>TRBJ2-5|-|-|TRBV7-7
CASSSVTGWGETQYF
TGTGCCAGCAGCTCTGTGACAGGTTGGGGAGAGACCCAGTACTTC
>TRBJ1-2|-|TRBD1|TRBV4-2
CASSHPTGGIYGYTF
TGTGCCAGCAGCCACCCAACAGGGGGCATCTATGGCTACACCTTC
>TRBJ2-2|-|TRBD2|TRBV5-1
CASSLAAKNTGELFF
TGCGCCAGCAGCCTAGCGGCAAAGAACACCGGGGAGCTGTTTTTT
>TRBJ2-2|-|TRBD1|TRBV5-1
CASSLGQGTGELFF
TGCGCCAGCAGCTTGGGACAGGGGACCGGGGAGCTGTTTTTT
>TRBJ1-6|once|-|TRBV6-1
CASSEDGPSYNSPLHF
TGTGCCAGCAGTGAAGATGGACCCAGCTATAATTCACCCCTCCACTTT
>TRBJ1-1|-|TRBD1|TRBV6-5
CASSTDRERNTEAFF
TGTGCCAGCAGTACGGACAGGGAGCGGAACACTGAAGCTTTCTTT
>TRBJ1-2|-|-|TRBV6-5
CATFSEYYGYTF
TGTGCCACCTTCAGCGAGTACTATGGCTACACCTTC
>TRBJ2-7|-|TRBD2|TRBV7-2
CASSLGSSSGGIYEQYF
TGTGCCAGCAGCTTAGGGTCGTCTAGCGGGGGTATCTACGAGCAGTACTTC